This TCR beta chain was found in a study of cytomegalovirus exposure and HLA in healthy donors. Whole-study results and caveats: Some highly shared sequence variants likely arose as a pipeline artifact. Prior analysis indicated that the majority of TCR beta V segments exhibited productivity approximately 87% or approximately 30% of the time.

The PCR used 60 Vbeta and 13 Jbeta primers. TCRdb's table, derived via immunoSEQ multiplex PCR, lists solely in-frame clones and lacks some. The data hold 130,000 or so clones, with roughly 8.3% observed a single time. The germline V gene has CDR1 SGDLS and CDR2 YYNGEE. This CDR3 is 13 amino acids long. V lost 2 bases and J 5 bases, leaving 10 bases between the germline ends. Worth noting for this clone: Its cognate antigen is unknown.

The chain combines TRBV9 with TRBJ1-2; D call uncertain. The source is a man aged 35 to 55 in good health and CMV-seronegative. Sequencing was done on a sample of PBMCs. As DNA, the CDR3 is TGTGCCAGCAGCGTTGGAGGAGTTTATGGCTACACCTTC. It translates to CASSVGGVYGYTF.